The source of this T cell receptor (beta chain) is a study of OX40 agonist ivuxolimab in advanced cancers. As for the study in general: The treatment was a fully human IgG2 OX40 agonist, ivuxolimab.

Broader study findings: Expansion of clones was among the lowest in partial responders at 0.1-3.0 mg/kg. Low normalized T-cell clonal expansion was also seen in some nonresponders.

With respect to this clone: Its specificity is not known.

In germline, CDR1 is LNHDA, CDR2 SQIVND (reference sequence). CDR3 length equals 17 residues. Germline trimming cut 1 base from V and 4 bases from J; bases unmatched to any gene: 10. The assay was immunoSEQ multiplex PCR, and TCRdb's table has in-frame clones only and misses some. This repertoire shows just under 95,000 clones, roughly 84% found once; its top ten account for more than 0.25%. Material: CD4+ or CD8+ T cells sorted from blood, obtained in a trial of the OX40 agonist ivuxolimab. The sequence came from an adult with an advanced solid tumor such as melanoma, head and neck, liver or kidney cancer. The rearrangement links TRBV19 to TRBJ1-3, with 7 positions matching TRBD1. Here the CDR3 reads CASSIARDSASGNTIYF. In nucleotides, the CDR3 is TGTGCCAGTAGTATAGCCCGGGACAGTGCAAGCGGAAACACCATATATTTT. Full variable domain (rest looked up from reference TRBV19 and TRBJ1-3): DGGITQSPKYLFRKEGQNVTLSCEQNLNHDAMYWYRQDPGQGLRLIYYSQIVNDFQKGDIAEGYSVSREKKESFPLTVTSAQKNPTAFYLCASSIARDSASGNTIYFGEGSWLTVV.